A selection of T cell receptor beta chains follows, all from one sample in a study of blood T cell repertoires in COVID-19. The method was immunoSEQ multiplex PCR; TCRdb's version includes in-frame clones alone and lacks a portion of them. This table has roughly 300,000 clones, 65% to 85% appearing once. The sequencing sample was made of peripheral blood. The receptors come from a woman aged 50 to 60 with acute or convalescent COVID-19. Both conserved end residues are part of each CDR3. The order of the fields is V gene, CDR3 protein.

V: TRBV30; CDR3: CAWSVRLEVGEQFF
V: TRBV9; CDR3: CASSGRGWPGNTIYF
V: TRBV20-1; CDR3: CSARVENIQYF
V: TRBV12-3/TRBV12-4; CDR3: CASSRTGNIQYF
V: TRBV7-2; CDR3: CASSLGAGTPSGNTIYF
V: TRBV5-6; CDR3: CASSPTGQGVGEQYF
V: TRBV19; CDR3: CASRDRENSPLHF
V: TRBV30; CDR3: CAWTRTGLNSPLHF
V: TRBV19; CDR3: CASSWSLDFNEKLFF
V: TRBV9; CDR3: CASSVGQGAGELFF
V: TRBV5-1; CDR3: CASSLDDYNAGYGYTF
V: TRBV7-6; CDR3: CASRGQGAQPGELFF
V: TRBV5-1; CDR3: CASSLDGGPQETQYF
V: TRBV11-2; CDR3: CASSTGTSGGLDTQYF
V: TRBV7-9; CDR3: CASSLGGQGEDEQFF
V: TRBV24-1; CDR3: CATSDSYTDTQYF
V: TRBV4-2; CDR3: CASSQAGAGGELFF
V: TRBV11-3; CDR3: CASSLLAASGEQFF
V: TRBV27; CDR3: CASSPSYQETQYF
V: TRBV29-1; CDR3: CSVDAGTGNLETQYF
V: TRBV4-2; CDR3: CASSQGSSGANVLTF
V: TRBV9; CDR3: CASSPPGEGAYEQYF
V: TRBV6-2/TRBV6-3; CDR3: CASSWTGNEQYF
V: TRBV27; CDR3: CASSGGFSNQPQHF
V: TRBV9; CDR3: CASTKLTGITEAFF
V: TRBV2; CDR3: CASIRTGDSPLHF
V: TRBV30; CDR3: CAWSQSRALSDRYGYTF
V: TRBV3-1/TRBV3-2; CDR3: CASSHLPREGADTQYF
V: TRBV27; CDR3: CASRSWRPLNTEAFF
V: TRBV30; CDR3: CAWGGGTGAIANTGELFF
V: TRBV7-2; CDR3: CASSPGTGGDTQYF
V: TRBV7-2; CDR3: CASSPQRESNEQFF
V: TRBV2; CDR3: CASSDRGRGTEAFF
V: TRBV5-1; CDR3: CASSLEAGRTTDTQYF
V: TRBV7-8; CDR3: CASSLSGTNQPQHF
V: TRBV19; CDR3: CASSIGYRLGTQYF
V: TRBV27; CDR3: CASSLSSLVAKNIQYF
V: TRBV6-1; CDR3: CASSATRTGVNYGYTF
V: TRBV18; CDR3: CASSPGTGTNYGYTF
V: TRBV21-1; CDR3: CASSTHAATGPCNQPQHF
V: TRBV7-3; CDR3: CASSLTGYGYTF
V: TRBV7-2; CDR3: CASRMDRGVVPYGYTF
V: TRBV6-5; CDR3: CASSVLQGDTQYF
V: TRBV7-2; CDR3: CASSLLPRATNEKLFF
V: TRBV14; CDR3: CASSQVAGQPLYEQYF
V: TRBV27; CDR3: CASSLRGLAGVQTDTQYF
V: TRBV7-9; CDR3: CASSLADGSSYNSPLHF
V: TRBV24-1; CDR3: CATVSSRGEAFF
V: TRBV7-7; CDR3: CASSSRSRGPIEKLFF
V: TRBV4-1; CDR3: CASSQATRGDYGYTF
V: TRBV7-2; CDR3: CASSLGWTGALYEQYF
V: TRBV30; CDR3: CAWRGTSRSGELFF
V: TRBV29-1; CDR3: CSVLRGLGTEAFF
V: TRBV6-6; CDR3: CASRSSGTGYGYTF
V: TRBV24-1; CDR3: CATSDSDRGDGYTF
V: TRBV5-4; CDR3: CASSLSAGGRDEQFF
V: TRBV6-6; CDR3: CASIDRDRLYGYTF
V: TRBV5-1; CDR3: CASSSAGGGGEKLFF
V: TRBV3-1/TRBV3-2; CDR3: CASSQATGTGTHSSSYNEQFF
V: TRBV7-9; CDR3: CASSVGQNNEQFF